These 18 T cell receptor beta chains came from one sample sequenced in a study of T cell repertoires in cytomegalovirus infection. MiXCR was run by TCRdb on the reads, yielding one entry per CDR3 protein. The sample has 200,000 to 250,000 distinct CDR3 sequences; approximately 22% are singletons. The sequencing input was CD8+ T cells from PBMCs. These receptors originate from a human donor in good health (CMV status not recorded). Some clones in this sample may be carry-over from other donors' samples.

This clonotype was detected many times. V gene TRBV7-8 combines with J gene TRBJ2-3, with 10 bases fitting TRBD2. Germline values: CDR1 SGHVS, CDR2 FQNEAQ. V shed 1 base and J 6 bases; nucleotides not matched to a gene: 7. The CDR3 sequence is 16 residues long. Written as DNA, the CDR3 is TGTGCCAGCAGCTTAGTGGATAGCGGGGGGACGGATACGCAGTATTTT. Its translation: CASSLVDSGGTDTQYF.

V is TRBV19 and J is TRBJ1-1; D may be TRBD1 (5 bases). V was pared by 5 bases and J by 5 bases, with 18 bases between. The CDR3 is made up of 15 amino acids. Looked up from germline, CDR1 is LNHDA and CDR2 is SQIVND (reference sequence). The CDR3 loop is CASSEFGRGGTEAFF. The DNA of the CDR3 is TGTGCCAGTAGTGAGTTCGGGCGGGGGGGAACTGAAGCTTTCTTT.

In this sample, this clonotype turned up a few times. The J gene is TRBJ1-1, the V gene TRBV7-9; D might be TRBD1 (5 bases). The CDR3 extends over 14 amino acids. Between the trimmed V and J ends, which lost 0 bases and 3 bases, there was a span of 8 bases. The germline V gene encodes CDR1 SEHNR and CDR2 FQNEAQ (reference sequence). CDR3: CASSLAGHYTEAFF. Here the CDR3 DNA reads TGTGCCAGCAGCTTAGCTGGACATTACACTGAAGCTTTCTTT.

V usage is TRBV2 and J usage is TRBJ2-7; no reliable D call. Trimming shortened V by 6 bases and J by 6 bases, and 18 bases separated the two germline ends. This CDR3 region has 14 residues. Per germline, CDR1 SNHLY and CDR2 FYNNEI. CDR3 loop: CASSLNPGTGEQYF. The CDR3 region has the DNA TGTGCCAGCAGCCTCAACCCCGGAACGGGCGAGCAGTACTTC.

In its sample, this clonotype was seen many times. This chain joins TRBV7-2 and TRBJ2-5; D unclear. This CDR3 region has 16 residues. Deletions cut 1 base from V and 1 base from J, with 13 bases between. CDR1 is SGHTA and CDR2 is FQGNSA in the germline V gene. CDR3 bases: TGTGCCAGCAGCTTAGAGTCTCGGTACATCCAAGAGACCCAGTACTTC. This gives the protein CASSLESRYIQETQYF. Filled out from reference TRBV7-2 and TRBJ2-5, the complete variable domain reads GAGVSQSPSNKVTEKGKDVELRCDPISGHTALYWYRQSLGQGLEFLIYFQGNSAPDKSGLPSDRFSAERTGGSVSTLTIQRTQQEDSAVYLCASSLESRYIQETQYFGPGTRLLVL.

The genes are TRBV2 and TRBJ1-6, with TRBD1 identical over 7 bases. The CDR3 sequence is 18 residues long. The V gene end was trimmed by 3 bases and the J gene end by 0 bases; junction bases not matched to a gene: 8. CDR1 and CDR2 from the germline V gene are SNHLY and FYNNEI. CDR3 in amino acids: CASSDDQGVGSYNSPLHF. In nucleotides, the CDR3 is TGTGCCAGCAGTGATGACCAGGGGGTGGGCTCCTATAATTCACCCCTCCACTTT.

This clonotype showed up just a few times. The J gene is TRBJ2-3, the V gene TRBV6-4, with 11 bases identical to TRBD2. The germline V gene has CDR1 MRHNA and CDR2 SNTAGT. The CDR3 loop spans 14 amino acids. V was pared by 4 bases and J by 7 bases, with 4 bases of the junction left unmatched. The CDR3: CASSVSGGANTQYF. CDR3 nucleotide sequence: TGTGCCAGCAGTGTTAGCGGGGGGGCCAATACGCAGTATTTT.

This chain joins TRBV29-1 and TRBJ1-1; tentative D call: TRBD1 (6 bases). There are 12 residues in the CDR3. V was trimmed by 7 bases and J by 7 bases, leaving 16 bases between them. Per germline, CDR1 SQVTM and CDR2 ANQGSEA. The CDR3: CSALGGASEAFF. CDR3 DNA sequence: TGCAGCGCCCTCGGGGGGGCGAGTGAAGCTTTCTTT.

This chain connects TRBV27 to TRBJ2-7; either TRBD1 or TRBD2 may supply D (6 bases each). This CDR3 is built from 14 residues. Germline loops: CDR1 MNHEY, CDR2 SMNVEV (reference sequence). Trimming left V 5 bases short and J 7 bases short, with 18 bases between. CDR3 sequence (DNA): TGTGCCAGCAGTCCCGTTGTGGGGGGCACTGAGCAGTACTTC. It encodes CASSPVVGGTEQYF.

This clonotype was counted a few times. The chain employs TRBV4-2 and TRBJ2-7, with unresolved D. Between the trimmed V and J ends, which lost 1 base and 0 bases, there was a span of 16 bases. CDR3 length equals 17 residues. CDR1 is LGHNA and CDR2 is YNFKEQ in the germline V gene. The CDR3, as DNA: TGTGCCAGCAGCCAAGGCGTTTCGGAGATCTCCTCCTACGAGCAGTACTTC. It translates to CASSQGVSEISSYEQYF.

Only a few counts were recorded for this clonotype. The chain couples TRBV28 to TRBJ1-1; D remains ambiguous. Trimming removed 6 bases at V and 1 base at J, with 9 bases between. Looked up from germline, CDR1 is MDHEN and CDR2 is SYDVKM. The CDR3 covers 13 residues. This chain's CDR3 is CASRGPGNTEAFF. The DNA of the CDR3 is TGTGCCAGCAGAGGCCCGGGGAACACTGAAGCTTTCTTT.

This clonotype was picked up many times. The chain links TRBV9 to TRBJ2-1; D unclear. The V end lost 1 base, the J end lost 8 bases, and 13 bases lay between the germline ends. CDR1 and CDR2 (germline): SGDLS, YYNGEE. CDR3 size: 14 residues. The CDR3 coding sequence is TGTGCCAGCAGCGTATCCGGAACTCCGGATGAGCAGTTCTTC. Amino acids: CASSVSGTPDEQFF.

This clonotype was recorded at least ten times. The chain has TRBV7-9 and TRBJ2-2; D remains unclear. Germline lookup yields CDR1 SEHNR and CDR2 FQNEAQ (reference sequence). The CDR3 has 13 residues. V was trimmed by 10 bases and J by 1 base, leaving 10 bases between them. CDR3 residues: CAIPGRNTGELFF. DNA of the CDR3: TGTGCCATCCCGGGCCGGAACACCGGGGAGCTGTTTTTT.

At least ten counts were recorded for this clonotype. For the CDR3, the DNA is TGTGCCAGCAGGCAACAGGGCACCTATAATTCACCCCTCCACTTT. The encoded protein is CASRQQGTYNSPLHF. This rearrangement joins TRBV6-6 to TRBJ1-6; weak D call: TRBD1 (6 bases). The germline V gene encodes CDR1 MNHNY and CDR2 SVGAGI (reference sequence). The CDR3 is made up of 15 amino acids. The V end was cut by 6 bases, the J end by 2 bases, with 11 bases between.

This clonotype was found many times. V usage is TRBV12-3 or TRBV12-4 and J usage is TRBJ2-1; D is unclear. The CDR3 extends over 11 amino acids. V lost 5 bases and J lost 9, with 8 bases in between. The CDR3 DNA follows: TGTGCCAGCAGTGACGCTATTGAGCAGTTCTTC. Amino acids: CASSDAIEQFF.

This clonotype was detected many times. This sequence joins TRBV12-3 or TRBV12-4 and TRBJ1-5; 7 bases fit TRBD1. The CDR3 covers 14 residues. Trimming removed 5 bases from V and 2 bases from J; junction bases left unmatched: 3. The CDR3 region is CASSHTGGNQPQHF. The CDR3 DNA is TGTGCCAGCAGTCATACAGGGGGCAATCAGCCCCAGCATTTT.

This clonotype appeared many times. This rearrangement joins TRBV7-9 to TRBJ1-1; tentatively, D is TRBD1 (6 bases). The V gene's germline CDR1 is SEHNR and CDR2 FQNEAQ (reference sequence). This CDR3 has 13 amino acids. Trimming took 4 bases from V and 7 from J, leaving 13 bases between them. The CDR3 DNA reads TGTGCCAGCAGCTCTGCTGGGGGCGGTGAAGCTTTCTTT. Its translation: CASSSAGGGEAFF.

V gene TRBV6-1 combines with J gene TRBJ2-3; no firm D call. CDR3 size: 12 residues. Germline values: CDR1 MNHNS, CDR2 SASEGT. The V gene lost 7 bases and the J gene lost 4 bases, with 9 bases spanning the gap. CDR3 sequence: CASTFRADTQYF. DNA of the CDR3: TGTGCCAGCACCTTTAGAGCAGATACGCAGTATTTT.